The clone carrying this T cell receptor beta chain has just a few counts. Its cognate antigen is unknown. Primers for the PCR totalled 60 Vbeta and 13 Jbeta. Measured with immunoSEQ multiplex PCR; TCRdb has only the in-frame clones, and not every one. The sample comprises roughly 97,000 clones, 9.4% of which are singletons, and approximately 5.1% rests with the top ten. This cohort consisted of healthy bone marrow donors. The junction had 16 bases not matched to a gene; V was cut back by 7 bases and J by 9 bases. The germline V gene encodes CDR1 MNHEY and CDR2 SMNVEV (reference sequence). The CDR3 consists of 16 residues. This entry belongs to a study of cytomegalovirus exposure and HLA in healthy donors. Study-wide findings and caveats: According to reports, the classifier identified cytomegalovirus status with high specificity and sensitivity. Immune exposure data for these donors was limited to CMV serostatus. A later look showed TCR association rates differing by HLA locus, highest for DRB1 and lowest for HLA-C.

The clonotype originates from a man in his forties or fifties in good health and CMV-seropositive. The specimen sequenced was PBMCs. V usage is TRBV27 and J usage is TRBJ2-1, with TRBD2 identical over 9 bases. The CDR3 here is CASTEFIAGGLSEQFF. CDR3 nucleotides: TGTGCCAGCACCGAGTTTATTGCGGGAGGGCTTAGTGAGCAGTTCTTC.